This is a list of T cell receptor beta chains from one sample in a study of blood T cell repertoires in COVID-19. Measured with immunoSEQ multiplex PCR; TCRdb has only the in-frame clones, and not every one. The sample includes more than 250,000 clones, 80% to 90% of them seen just once. The sample taken for sequencing was PBMCs or T cells enriched from blood (not recorded which). The origin of the receptors is a woman younger than 35 who had recovered from COVID-19. Each CDR3 is given with its conserved first and last residue. D genes are given only for firm matches. Expanded clones are given a class, and other clones once, few, many or no size at all.

CDR3 DNA	CDR3 protein	D gene	clone size	V gene	J gene
TGTGCCAGTACCGACAGGGGTCAGCCCCAGCATTTT	CASTDRGQPQHF	TRBD1	few	TRBV25-1	TRBJ1-5
TGTGCCAGCAGTTTCTGGGACAGGGGGGCGCCCCTCCACTTT	CASSFWDRGAPLHF	TRBD1	NA	TRBV28	TRBJ1-6
NA	CASILGVEGSGYTF	NA	NA	TRBV28	TRBJ1-2
TGTGCCAGCAGTCCTAATGGCCGGGACAGGGACACCGGGGAGCTGTTTTTT	CASSPNGRDRDTGELFF	TRBD1	few	TRBV27	TRBJ2-2
TGTGCCAACCACCCGATACTGACAGGGCGGCCAATGGACTACACCTTC	CANHPILTGRPMDYTF	TRBD1	NA	TRBV5-8	TRBJ1-2
TGTGCCACCAGTGAAACAGGGGGCCTTCATCCCTACGAGCAGTACTTC	CATSETGGLHPYEQYF	TRBD1	NA	TRBV24-1	TRBJ2-7
TGCGCCAGCAGCTTGGGAGGGCAGCTTGGCTACACCTTC	CASSLGGQLGYTF	NA	NA	TRBV5-1	TRBJ1-2
TGTGCCAGTAGTATCGAGACAGGGGGCGCGTCTGAAGCTTTCTTT	CASSIETGGASEAFF	TRBD1	few	TRBV19	TRBJ1-1
TGTGCCAGCAGTGAAACTGAGACCGGGGAGCTGTTTTTT	CASSETETGELFF	NA	NA	TRBV6-1	TRBJ2-2
TGTGCCAGTAGTCCCGGACAGGGGGCTGGCGGGGAGCTGTTTTTT	CASSPGQGAGGELFF	TRBD1	few	TRBV19	TRBJ2-2
TGTGCCAGCAGCCAAGATACCTACGAGCAGTACTTC	CASSQDTYEQYF	NA	NA	TRBV3-1/TRBV3-2	TRBJ2-7
TGTGCCAGCAGTTACTACAGGGTTGGCACCGGGGAGCTGTTTTTT	CASSYYRVGTGELFF	NA	NA	TRBV6-5	TRBJ2-2
TGTGCCAGCAGCCAAGATGTGACAGCTAATTCACCCCTCCACTTT	CASSQDVTANSPLHF	NA	NA	TRBV14	TRBJ1-6
TGTGCCAGCAGGTCCCCGGGGGGTATGGATGGCTACACCTTC	CASRSPGGMDGYTF	NA	NA	TRBV28	TRBJ1-2
TGCGCCAGCAGCGTCGACAGGGGCGACACTGAAGCTTTCTTT	CASSVDRGDTEAFF	TRBD1	NA	TRBV5-1	TRBJ1-1
TGTGCCAGCTCACGACAGGGGAGCAATCAGCCCCAGCATTTT	CASSRQGSNQPQHF	TRBD1	NA	TRBV18	TRBJ1-5
TGTGCCAGCAGTGAGAGCTCAGGGATCACTGAAGCTTTCTTT	CASSESSGITEAFF	NA	NA	TRBV6-1	TRBJ1-1
TGTGCCAGCAGTGAAGGAGACTATGGCTACACCTTC	CASSEGDYGYTF	NA	NA	TRBV25-1	TRBJ1-2
TGTGCCAGTAGTCCTACAGGGGCGATGACCGGGGAGCTGTTTTTT	CASSPTGAMTGELFF	TRBD1	NA	TRBV19	TRBJ2-2
TGTGCCTGGAGTGTACAGGGGTACGAGCAGTACTTC	CAWSVQGYEQYF	TRBD1	NA	TRBV30	TRBJ2-7
TGTGCCAGCAGCTTCAGACAGGGGATGAACACTGAAGCTTTCTTT	CASSFRQGMNTEAFF	TRBD1	NA	TRBV7-9	TRBJ1-1
TGTGCCACCGGTAGGGCGGGCGGAGGGAACTATGGCTACACCTTC	CATGRAGGGNYGYTF	NA	NA	TRBV15	TRBJ1-2